Listed below are T cell receptor beta chains from one sample, sequenced in a study of PD-L1 blockade in urothelial cancer. Sequencing was performed with immunoSEQ multiplex PCR; in TCRdb, only in-frame clones are kept and a portion is missing. The table includes about 130,000 clones, approximately 88% detected once. Specimen: PBMCs, collected around atezolizumab (anti-PD-L1) treatment. The receptor source for this set is a man in his fifties with urothelial cancer. The CDR3 runs from the conserved cysteine through the conserved F or W. D genes are given only for firm matches. The listing skips clone size in some rows; elsewhere it reads once, few, many or a size class.

size	V	D	J	CDR3	DNA
once	TRBV14	NA	TRBJ1-6	CASSQLSSYNSPLHF	TGTGCCAGCAGCCAACTGAGCTCCTATAATTCACCCCTCCACTTT
NA	TRBV6-5	NA	TRBJ2-1	CASSYSAGFPNEQFF	TGTGCCAGCAGTTACTCTGCGGGATTTCCCAATGAGCAGTTCTTC
few	TRBV29-1	TRBD1	TRBJ1-6	CSAGTGRDSPLHF	TGCAGCGCAGGGACAGGGCGGGATTCACCCCTCCACTTT
NA	TRBV18	NA	TRBJ2-6	CASSHGGPGANVLTF	TGTGCCAGCTCACACGGAGGACCGGGGGCCAACGTCCTGACTTTC
NA	TRBV7-9	NA	TRBJ2-5	CASSLAQAQETQYF	TGTGCCAGCAGCTTAGCGCAGGCCCAAGAGACCCAGTACTTC
NA	TRBV5-1	NA	TRBJ1-1	CASSRLPGTPNTEAFF	TGCGCCAGCAGCCGGCTTCCCGGGACACCGAACACTGAAGCTTTCTTT
NA	TRBV9	TRBD2	TRBJ2-2	CASSPMGSGLSLAGELFF	TGTGCCAGCAGCCCCATGGGTAGCGGGTTATCTTTGGCCGGGGAGCTGTTTTTT
NA	TRBV5-6	TRBD1	TRBJ2-1	CASRYGQGNEQFF	TGTGCCAGCCGTTACGGACAGGGCAATGAGCAGTTCTTC
NA	TRBV7-9	TRBD2	TRBJ2-7	CASSRVPGLAMDEQYF	TGTGCCAGCAGTCGAGTTCCGGGACTAGCGATGGACGAGCAGTACTTC
NA	TRBV11-2	NA	TRBJ1-1	CASSLSGLTEAFF	TGTGCCAGCAGCTTATCGGGACTCACTGAAGCTTTCTTT
NA	TRBV5-1	TRBD2	TRBJ2-2	CASSPGLANTGELFF	TGCGCCAGCAGCCCTGGACTAGCGAACACCGGGGAGCTGTTTTTT
NA	TRBV5-1	NA	TRBJ2-1	CASSLGAGGYNEQFF	TGCGCCAGCAGCTTGGGGGCAGGGGGGTACAATGAGCAGTTCTTC
NA	TRBV19	NA	TRBJ2-7	CASSIFSLAGAEQYF	TGTGCCAGTAGTATATTTTCGTTAGCAGGGGCCGAGCAGTACTTC
NA	TRBV20-1	NA	TRBJ1-1	CSARPVLEAFF	TGCAGTGCTAGACCCGTACTAGAAGCTTTCTTT
NA	TRBV18	NA	TRBJ1-2	CASSPPLIANYGYTF	TGTGCCAGCTCACCACCGCTAATTGCTAACTATGGCTACACCTTC
NA	TRBV7-9	NA	TRBJ2-7	CASSLGHFYEQYF	TGTGCCAGCAGCTTGGGACACTTCTACGAGCAGTACTTC
NA	TRBV29-1	NA	TRBJ2-1	CSVAARGLKTYNEQFF	TGCAGCGTTGCGGCTCGGGGACTGAAGACCTACAATGAGCAGTTCTTC
NA	TRBV19	TRBD1	TRBJ2-1	CASNPTGSSYNEQFF	TGTGCCAGTAACCCGACAGGGAGCTCCTACAATGAGCAGTTCTTC